The sequence of this T cell receptor (beta chain) was determined in a study of PD-1 blockade in classical Hodgkin lymphoma. Study-wide findings and caveats: TCR diversity rose significantly by C4D1 in CD4+ but not CD8+ cells.

The V and J ends lost 1 base and 0 bases respectively, with 7 bases between them. Germline CDR1 reads SGHVS; CDR2 reads FQNEAQ. This CDR3 region has 15 residues. Relapse after autologous stem cell transplantation occurred in every patient, and brentuximab vedotin exposure varied. This clone came up a few times. The antigen remains unidentified. Repertoires were generated with immunoSEQ multiplex PCR, while TCRdb's copy carries only in-frame clones and drops some. The table includes thousands of clones, approximately 80% detected once. The chain recombines TRBV7-8 with TRBJ2-1; D uncertain. The starting material was peripheral blood mononuclear cells (PBMCs), obtained before the second cycle of nivolumab. This receptor was taken from a human donor with classical Hodgkin lymphoma. CDR3: CASSLGPSSYNEQFF. CDR3 coding DNA: TGTGCCAGCAGCTTAGGTCCGAGCTCCTACAATGAGCAGTTCTTC.